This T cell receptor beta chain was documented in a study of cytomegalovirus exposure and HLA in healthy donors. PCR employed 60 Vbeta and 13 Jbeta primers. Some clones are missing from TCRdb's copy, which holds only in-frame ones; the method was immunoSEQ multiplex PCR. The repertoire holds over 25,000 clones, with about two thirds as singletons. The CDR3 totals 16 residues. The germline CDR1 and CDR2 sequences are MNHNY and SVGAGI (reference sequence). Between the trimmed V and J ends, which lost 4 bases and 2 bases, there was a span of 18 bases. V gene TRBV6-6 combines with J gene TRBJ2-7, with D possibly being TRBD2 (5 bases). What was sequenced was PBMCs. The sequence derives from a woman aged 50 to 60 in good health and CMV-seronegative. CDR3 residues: CASSSPAGSGTYEQYF. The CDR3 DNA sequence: TGTGCCAGCAGTTCCCCCGCAGGTTCCGGGACCTACGAGCAGTACTTC.